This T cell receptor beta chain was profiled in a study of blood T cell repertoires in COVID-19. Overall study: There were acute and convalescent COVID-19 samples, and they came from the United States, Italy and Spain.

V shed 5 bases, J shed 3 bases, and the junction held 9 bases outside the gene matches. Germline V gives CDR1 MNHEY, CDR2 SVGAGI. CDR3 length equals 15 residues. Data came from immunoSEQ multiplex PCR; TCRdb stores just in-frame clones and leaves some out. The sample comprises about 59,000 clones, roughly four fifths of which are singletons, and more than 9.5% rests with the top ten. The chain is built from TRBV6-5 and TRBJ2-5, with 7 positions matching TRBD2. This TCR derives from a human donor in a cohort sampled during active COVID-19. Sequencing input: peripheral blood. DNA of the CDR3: TGTGCCAGCAGTCCCCACGCGGGAGAGGAAGAGACCCAGTACTTC. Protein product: CASSPHAGEEETQYF.